This record concerns one TCR beta chain sequence. Sequencing used immunoSEQ multiplex PCR; TCRdb keeps in-frame clones, though not all of them. Among some 170,000 clones, roughly 80% were seen once, and the ten largest hold 7% to 10%. The sample belongs to a study of blood T cell repertoires in COVID-19. Turning to the study itself: Samples came from the United States, Italy and Spain, spanning acute and convalescent COVID-19.

V gave up 5 bases and J gave up 5 bases, with 9 bases separating them. The CDR3 loop spans 12 amino acids. CDR1 and CDR2 (germline): LGHDT, YNNKEL (reference sequence). This chain uses TRBV3-1 (or the pseudogene TRBV3-2) with TRBJ1-1; a possible D gene is TRBD1 (5 bases). The TCR originated in a man between 60 and 75 years old with acute or convalescent COVID-19. Source material: peripheral blood. In nucleotides, the CDR3 is TGTGCCAGCAGCTTAGGGACTACTGAAGCTTTCTTT. It specifies CASSLGTTEAFF.